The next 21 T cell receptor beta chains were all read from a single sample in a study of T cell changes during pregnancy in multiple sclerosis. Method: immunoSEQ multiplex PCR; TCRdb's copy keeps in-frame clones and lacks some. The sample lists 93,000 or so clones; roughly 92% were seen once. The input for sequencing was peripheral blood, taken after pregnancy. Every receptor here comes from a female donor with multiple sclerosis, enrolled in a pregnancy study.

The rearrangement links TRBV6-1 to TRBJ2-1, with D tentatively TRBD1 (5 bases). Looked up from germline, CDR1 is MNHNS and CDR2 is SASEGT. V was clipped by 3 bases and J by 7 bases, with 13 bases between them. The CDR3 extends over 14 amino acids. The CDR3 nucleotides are TGTGCCAGCAGTGATGTGAAGGGGTGGAATGAGCAGTTCTTC. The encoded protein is CASSDVKGWNEQFF.

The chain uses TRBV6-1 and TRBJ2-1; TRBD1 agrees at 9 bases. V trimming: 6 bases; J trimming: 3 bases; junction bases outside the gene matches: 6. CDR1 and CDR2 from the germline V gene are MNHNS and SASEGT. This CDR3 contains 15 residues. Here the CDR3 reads CASRKTTGGYNEQFF. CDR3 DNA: TGTGCCAGCAGAAAAACGACAGGGGGCTACAATGAGCAGTTCTTC.

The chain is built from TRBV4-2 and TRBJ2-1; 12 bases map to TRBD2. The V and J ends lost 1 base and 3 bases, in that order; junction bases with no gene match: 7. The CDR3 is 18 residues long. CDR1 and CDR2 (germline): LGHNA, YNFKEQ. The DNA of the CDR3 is TGTGCCAGCAGCCAAGTTCTAGCGGGAGGGCCTAGCTACAATGAGCAGTTCTTC. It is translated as CASSQVLAGGPSYNEQFF.

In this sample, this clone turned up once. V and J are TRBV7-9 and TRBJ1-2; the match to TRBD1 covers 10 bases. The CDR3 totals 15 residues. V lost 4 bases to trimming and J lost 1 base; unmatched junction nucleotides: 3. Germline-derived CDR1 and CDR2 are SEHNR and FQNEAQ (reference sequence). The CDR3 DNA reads TGTGCCAGCAGCTGGGGACAGGGGATTAACTATGGCTACACCTTC. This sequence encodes CASSWGQGINYGYTF.

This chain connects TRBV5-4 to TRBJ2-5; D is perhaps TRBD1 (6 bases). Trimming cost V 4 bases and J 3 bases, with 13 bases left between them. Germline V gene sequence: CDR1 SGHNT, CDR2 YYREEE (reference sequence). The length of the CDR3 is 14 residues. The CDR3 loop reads CASSHRDKEETQYF. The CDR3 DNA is TGTGCCAGCAGCCACAGGGACAAAGAAGAGACCCAGTACTTC.

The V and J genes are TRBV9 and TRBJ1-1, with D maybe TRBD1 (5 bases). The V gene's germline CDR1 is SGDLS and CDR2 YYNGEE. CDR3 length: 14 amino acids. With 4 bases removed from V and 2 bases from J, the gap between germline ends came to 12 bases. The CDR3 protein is CASSPGGTNTEAFF. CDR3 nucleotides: TGTGCCAGCAGCCCCGGGGGGACCAACACTGAAGCTTTCTTT.

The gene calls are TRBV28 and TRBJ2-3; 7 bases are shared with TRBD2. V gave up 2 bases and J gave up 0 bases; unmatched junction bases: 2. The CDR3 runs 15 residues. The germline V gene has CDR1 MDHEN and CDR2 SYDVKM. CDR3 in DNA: TGTGCCAGCAGTTTAGCGGGAGCAAGCACAGATACGCAGTATTTT. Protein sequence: CASSLAGASTDTQYF.

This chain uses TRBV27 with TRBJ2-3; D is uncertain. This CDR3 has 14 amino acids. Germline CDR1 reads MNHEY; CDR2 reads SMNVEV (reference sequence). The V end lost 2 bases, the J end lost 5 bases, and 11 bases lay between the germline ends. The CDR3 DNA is TGTGCCAGCAGTTTAGTGCAGGCTCTAGATACGCAGTATTTT. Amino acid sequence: CASSLVQALDTQYF.

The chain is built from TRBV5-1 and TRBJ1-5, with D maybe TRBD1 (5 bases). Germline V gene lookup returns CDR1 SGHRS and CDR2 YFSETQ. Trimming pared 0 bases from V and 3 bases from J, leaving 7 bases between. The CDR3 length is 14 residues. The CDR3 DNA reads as TGCGCCAGCAGCTTGGCAGGGTCCAATCAGCCCCAGCATTTT. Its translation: CASSLAGSNQPQHF.

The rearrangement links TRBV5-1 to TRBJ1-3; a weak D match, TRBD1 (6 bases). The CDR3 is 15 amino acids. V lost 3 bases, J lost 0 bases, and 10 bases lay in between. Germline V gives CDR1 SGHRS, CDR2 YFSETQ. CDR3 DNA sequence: TGCGCCAGCAGCTCGGACAGCAGCTCTGGAAACACCATATATTTT. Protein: CASSSDSSSGNTIYF.

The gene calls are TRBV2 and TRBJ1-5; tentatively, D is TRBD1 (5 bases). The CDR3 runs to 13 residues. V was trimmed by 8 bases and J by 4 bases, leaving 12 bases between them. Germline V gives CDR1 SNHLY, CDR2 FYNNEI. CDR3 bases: TGTGCCAGCGGGGCTGACCGAAATCAGCCCCAGCATTTT. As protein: CASGADRNQPQHF.

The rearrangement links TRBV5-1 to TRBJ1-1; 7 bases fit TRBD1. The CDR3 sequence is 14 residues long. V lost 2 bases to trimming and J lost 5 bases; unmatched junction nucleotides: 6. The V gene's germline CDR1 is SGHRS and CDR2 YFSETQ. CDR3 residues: CASSFKGAFTEAFF. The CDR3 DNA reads TGCGCCAGCAGCTTTAAGGGGGCATTTACTGAAGCTTTCTTT.

The CDR3 coding sequence is TGTGCCAGAACAGCCGGACAAGATGGCTACACCTTC. Translation gives CARTAGQDGYTF. V is TRBV2 and J is TRBJ1-2; possible D gene TRBD1, 5 bases. Germline V CDR1 and CDR2: SNHLY, FYNNEI. The V end lost 9 bases, the J end lost 6 bases, and 14 bases lay between the germline ends. This CDR3 contains 12 residues.

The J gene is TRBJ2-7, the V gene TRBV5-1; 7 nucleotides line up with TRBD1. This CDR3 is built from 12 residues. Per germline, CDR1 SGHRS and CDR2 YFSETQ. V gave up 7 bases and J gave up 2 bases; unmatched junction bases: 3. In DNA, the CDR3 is TGCGCCAGCTCCGGGACAGCCTACGAGCAGTACTTC. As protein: CASSGTAYEQYF.

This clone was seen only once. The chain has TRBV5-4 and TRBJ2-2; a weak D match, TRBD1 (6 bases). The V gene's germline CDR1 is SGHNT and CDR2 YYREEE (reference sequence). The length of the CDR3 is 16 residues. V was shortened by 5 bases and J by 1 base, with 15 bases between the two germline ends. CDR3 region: CASRPDRSQNTGELFF. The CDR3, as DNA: TGTGCCAGCAGACCCGACAGGTCCCAGAACACCGGGGAGCTGTTTTTT.

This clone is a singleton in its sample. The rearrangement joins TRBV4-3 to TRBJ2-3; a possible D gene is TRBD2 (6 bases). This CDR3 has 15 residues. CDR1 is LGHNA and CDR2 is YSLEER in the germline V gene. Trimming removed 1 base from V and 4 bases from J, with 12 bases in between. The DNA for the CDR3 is TGCGCCAGCAGCCAAGGGGTACGGGGGTCAGATACGCAGTATTTT. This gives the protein CASSQGVRGSDTQYF.

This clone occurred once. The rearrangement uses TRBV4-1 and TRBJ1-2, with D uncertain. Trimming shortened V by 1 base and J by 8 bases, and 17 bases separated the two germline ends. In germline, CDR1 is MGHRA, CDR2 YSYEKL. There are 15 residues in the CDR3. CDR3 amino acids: CASSQVLVQPTGYTF. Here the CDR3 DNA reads TGCGCCAGCAGCCAAGTATTAGTACAGCCGACCGGCTACACCTTC.

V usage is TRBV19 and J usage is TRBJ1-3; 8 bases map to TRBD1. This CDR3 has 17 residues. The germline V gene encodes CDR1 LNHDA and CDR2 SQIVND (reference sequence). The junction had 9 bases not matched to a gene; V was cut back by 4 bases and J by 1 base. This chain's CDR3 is CASSTIRDRSSGNTIYF. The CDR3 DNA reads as TGTGCCAGTAGTACTATCCGGGACAGGTCGTCTGGAAACACCATATATTTT.

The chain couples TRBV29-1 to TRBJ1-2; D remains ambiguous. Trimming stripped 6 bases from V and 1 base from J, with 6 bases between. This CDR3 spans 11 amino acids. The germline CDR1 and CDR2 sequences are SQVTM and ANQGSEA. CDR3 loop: CSVLLNYGYTF. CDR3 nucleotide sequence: TGCAGCGTCCTACTTAACTATGGCTACACCTTC.

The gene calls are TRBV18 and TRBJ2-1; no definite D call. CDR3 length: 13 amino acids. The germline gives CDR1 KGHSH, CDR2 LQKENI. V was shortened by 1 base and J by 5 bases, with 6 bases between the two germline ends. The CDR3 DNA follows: TGTGCCAGCTCACCACATCCCAACAATGAGCAGTTCTTC. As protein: CASSPHPNNEQFF.

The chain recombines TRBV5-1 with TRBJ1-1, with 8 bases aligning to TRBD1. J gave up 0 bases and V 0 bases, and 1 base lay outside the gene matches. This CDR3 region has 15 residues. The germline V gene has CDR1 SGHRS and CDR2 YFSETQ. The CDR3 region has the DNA TGCGCCAGCAGCTTGGGGACAGGGATGAACACTGAAGCTTTCTTT. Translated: CASSLGTGMNTEAFF.